The 17 T cell receptor beta chains reported below all come from one sample, sequenced in a study of T cell changes during pregnancy in multiple sclerosis. Data came from immunoSEQ multiplex PCR; TCRdb stores just in-frame clones and leaves some out. The sample lists under 70,000 clones, around 93% occurring once. Here the sequenced sample was CD4+ T cells from peripheral blood mononuclear cells, taken in the first trimester of pregnancy. The receptors derive from a female donor with multiple sclerosis, enrolled in a pregnancy study.

The chain uses TRBV9 and TRBJ1-3, with 11 bases fitting TRBD1. CDR1 is SGDLS, CDR2 YYNGEE, per germline. J lost 1 base, V lost 4 bases, and 7 bases had no gene match. This CDR3 region has 17 residues. The CDR3 DNA sequence: TGTGCCAGCAGCCCCCGGGACAGGGGGGCATCTGGAAACACCATATATTTT. It encodes CASSPRDRGASGNTIYF.

The CDR3, as DNA: TGTGCCAGCAGTGAAGGGAACAGGGGAACTGAAGCTTTCTTT. Amino acid sequence: CASSEGNRGTEAFF. The chain carries TRBV6-1 and TRBJ1-1, with 7 bases matching TRBD1. Germline CDR1 is MNHNS and CDR2 is SASEGT. The CDR3 is 14 amino acids. With V trimmed by 1 base and J by 5 bases, 4 bases remained unmatched.

The rearrangement joins TRBV11-2 to TRBJ1-5; D is possibly TRBD1 (5 bases). Germline CDR1 reads SGHAT; CDR2 reads FQNNGV. The CDR3 extends over 16 amino acids. V dropped 4 bases and J dropped 6 bases, with 19 bases sitting between them. CDR3 bases: TGTGCCAGCAGCTCGGGGACCCTGCGGGGGGGTCAGCCCCAGCATTTT. Residues: CASSSGTLRGGQPQHF.

The rearrangement joins TRBV9 to TRBJ2-2; D gene ambiguous. Trimming pared 0 bases from V and 3 bases from J, leaving 9 bases between. Germline V CDR1 and CDR2: SGDLS, YYNGEE. The CDR3 is 15 residues long. CDR3 sequence (DNA): TGTGCCAGCAGCGTAGCCCACAGTTACACCGGGGAGCTGTTTTTT. This sequence encodes CASSVAHSYTGELFF.

This chain uses TRBV6-1 with TRBJ1-4; 7 bases align to TRBD1. CDR3 length: 13 amino acids. J was trimmed by 8 bases and V by 4 bases; bases with no gene match: 4. CDR1 MNHNS and CDR2 SASEGT come from the germline V gene. CDR3 nucleotides: TGTGCCAGCAGTGTGCAGGGGGTCGAAAAACTGTTTTTT. Its translation: CASSVQGVEKLFF.

The V call is TRBV19, the J call TRBJ2-7; 7 positions agree with TRBD2. CDR3 length: 15 residues. Germline-derived CDR1 and CDR2 are LNHDA and SQIVND (reference sequence). The V and J ends lost 8 bases and 6 bases, in that order; junction bases with no gene match: 16. CDR3 region: CASSERGALEGEQYF. The CDR3 nucleotides are TGTGCCAGTTCAGAGCGGGGAGCCCTTGAGGGCGAGCAGTACTTC.

This chain links TRBV6-5 with TRBJ2-5; TRBD2 might be the D (7 bases). Looked up from germline, CDR1 is MNHEY and CDR2 is SVGAGI. The CDR3 covers 16 residues. Trimming removed 2 bases at V and 1 base at J, with 14 bases between. DNA for the CDR3: TGTGCCAGCAGTTACCGGGTTGCGGGGGCCCAAGAGACCCAGTACTTC. It encodes CASSYRVAGAQETQYF.

CDR3 protein: CASSLEIRGTANTEAFF. CDR3 sequence (DNA): TGTGCCAGCAGTTTAGAGATCAGGGGGACAGCGAACACTGAAGCTTTCTTT. The chain couples TRBV27 to TRBJ1-1; 7 nucleotides line up with TRBD1. The V and J ends lost 2 bases and 1 base, in that order; junction bases with no gene match: 10. Germline assignment: CDR1 MNHEY and CDR2 SMNVEV (reference sequence). The CDR3 covers 17 residues.

The V and J genes are TRBV7-2 and TRBJ2-1; 13 bases match TRBD2. The CDR3 has 17 amino acids. Losses at the gene ends were 5 bases for V and 5 bases for J; bases not matched to a gene: 9. Germline V gene sequence: CDR1 SGHTA, CDR2 FQGNSA. The CDR3 is CASSHGLAGALDNEQFF. DNA of the CDR3: TGTGCCAGCAGCCACGGACTAGCGGGGGCCTTAGACAATGAGCAGTTCTTC. Supplemented by reference TRBV7-2 and TRBJ2-1, the full variable domain reads GAGVSQSPSNKVTEKGKDVELRCDPISGHTALYWYRQSLGQGLEFLIYFQGNSAPDKSGLPSDRFSAERTGGSVSTLTIQRTQQEDSAVYLCASSHGLAGALDNEQFFGPGTRLTVL.

The J gene is TRBJ1-6, the V gene TRBV7-2; D gene unclear. The CDR3 spans 13 residues. Between the trimmed V and J ends, which lost 1 base and 10 bases, there was a span of 8 bases. Germline loops: CDR1 SGHTA, CDR2 FQGNSA. The CDR3 sequence is CASSLEPGSPLHF. Written as DNA, the CDR3 is TGTGCCAGCAGCTTAGAGCCGGGGTCACCCCTCCACTTT.

This chain uses TRBV5-8 with TRBJ2-5; the match to TRBD2 covers 7 bases. V lost 0 bases and J lost 2; bases outside the gene matches: 4. The CDR3 is made up of 15 amino acids. Per the germline V gene, CDR1 is SGHTS and CDR2 is YDEGEE. For the CDR3, the DNA is TGTGCCAGCAGCTTGGGGGAGGGTCGGCAAGAGACCCAGTACTTC. Amino acid sequence: CASSLGEGRQETQYF.

V gene TRBV7-9 combines with J gene TRBJ2-3, with 14 bases that match TRBD2. Germline lookup yields CDR1 SEHNR and CDR2 FQNEAQ (reference sequence). This CDR3 region has 16 residues. V lost 4 bases and J lost 6; bases outside the gene matches: 6. CDR3 sequence (DNA): TGTGCCAGCAGCTCGGGACTAGCGGGGGCGGGGGATACGCAGTATTTT. This sequence encodes CASSSGLAGAGDTQYF.

The V and J genes are TRBV7-2 and TRBJ1-2; no reliable D call. V dropped 4 bases and J dropped 2 bases, with 11 bases sitting between them. Germline V CDR1 and CDR2: SGHTA, FQGNSA. There are 14 residues in the CDR3. The CDR3 bases are TGTGCCAGCAGCTCCGACAATCGAAACTATGGCTACACCTTC. Translation: CASSSDNRNYGYTF.

The rearrangement uses TRBV2 and TRBJ1-3; no clear D. CDR1 and CDR2 (germline): SNHLY, FYNNEI. This CDR3 is 10 amino acids long. The V gene lost 2 bases and the J gene lost 13 bases, with 6 bases spanning the gap. In DNA, the CDR3 is TGTGCCAGCAGTGAACAGACTATATATTTT. Translation gives CASSEQTIYF.

The V and J genes are TRBV7-2 and TRBJ2-7; 9 nucleotides match TRBD2. J was trimmed by 2 bases and V by 5 bases; bases with no gene match: 4. Germline assignment: CDR1 SGHTA and CDR2 FQGNSA. The CDR3 spans 14 residues. DNA of the CDR3: TGTGCCAGCAGCCCGAGCGGGGGGCCCTACGAGCAGTACTTC. Residues: CASSPSGGPYEQYF. Full variable domain (missing parts from reference TRBV7-2 and TRBJ2-7): GAGVSQSPSNKVTEKGKDVELRCDPISGHTALYWYRQSLGQGLEFLIYFQGNSAPDKSGLPSDRFSAERTGGSVSTLTIQRTQQEDSAVYLCASSPSGGPYEQYFGPGTRLTVT.

J is TRBJ2-7 and V is TRBV11-2; 7 nucleotides align to TRBD1. Germline V gene sequence: CDR1 SGHAT, CDR2 FQNNGV. Trimming removed 1 base from V and 3 bases from J; junction bases left unmatched: 9. The CDR3 consists of 16 residues. Here the CDR3 reads CASSLGQGLKNYEQYF. The CDR3 DNA is TGTGCCAGCAGCTTAGGACAGGGCCTTAAGAACTACGAGCAGTACTTC.

This clone was seen only a few times. The V gene is TRBV4-3, the J gene TRBJ2-2; the match to TRBD1 covers 8 bases. The CDR3 totals 19 residues. Losses at the gene ends were 0 bases for V and 3 bases for J; bases not matched to a gene: 12. Germline V gives CDR1 LGHNA, CDR2 YSLEER. In DNA form, the CDR3 reads TGCGCCAGCAGCCAAGAAGTCGGGGCAGGGGGCGTCCACACCGGGGAGCTGTTTTTT. This encodes CASSQEVGAGGVHTGELFF.